These 27 T cell receptor beta chains share one sample of origin, sequenced in a study of beta chain features in type 1 diabetes. The isolated RNA, all of it, was reverse transcribed, so expressed TCRB transcripts were what got sequenced. Generated by immunoSEQ multiplex PCR, the TCRdb table keeps only in-frame clones and is missing some. The sample has 640,000 or so clones, over 12% seen once. Study-level results: Type 1 diabetes patients showed a moderate but significant shortening of TCRB CDR3s in all four CD4+ subsets.

For these TCRs, the target antigens are not known. What was sequenced was naive CD4+ T cells from blood. Receptors originate from a man aged 18 to 30 with type 1 diabetes.

This clone has more than one count but fewer than ten. This rearrangement joins TRBV30 to TRBJ1-5; D not certain. This CDR3 spans 12 amino acids. The germline CDR1 and CDR2 sequences are GTSNPN and SVGIG (reference sequence). The ends were cut back, 0 bases at V and 7 bases at J, with 7 bases in the middle. This CDR3 is CAWSVEFQPQHF. The CDR3 nucleotides are TGTGCCTGGAGTGTTGAATTCCAGCCCCAGCATTTT.

This clone was seen more than once but under ten times. This chain connects TRBV6-5 to TRBJ1-6; D uncertain. Per germline, CDR1 MNHEY and CDR2 SVGAGI. V dropped 5 bases and J dropped 7 bases, with 12 bases sitting between them. The CDR3 totals 14 residues. The CDR3 DNA reads TGTGCCAGCAGTGCGATACTCGGGAATTCACCCCTCCACTTT. This encodes CASSAILGNSPLHF.

The chain joins TRBV9 to TRBJ2-3; D not certain. Trimming took off 4 bases at V and 5 bases at J, with 14 bases between the two ends. The CDR3 has 14 residues. Germline-derived CDR1 and CDR2 are SGDLS and YYNGEE. Here the CDR3 DNA reads TGTGCCAGCAGCCCCCGCGGAAGTGAAGATACGCAGTATTTT. It encodes CASSPRGSEDTQYF.

A single count supports this clone. V usage is TRBV7-9 and J usage is TRBJ2-7; no firm D call. CDR1 and CDR2 from the germline V gene are SEHNR and FQNEAQ (reference sequence). The V gene lost 2 bases and the J gene lost 2 bases, with 10 bases spanning the gap. The CDR3 runs to 14 residues. The CDR3 region has the DNA TGTGCCAGCAGCTTAATGGTGAATACCTACGAGCAGTACTTC. Its translation is CASSLMVNTYEQYF.

J is TRBJ1-2 and V is TRBV7-3, with D maybe TRBD1 (6 bases). Trimming left V 3 bases short and J 7 bases short, with 21 bases between. CDR1 and CDR2 from the germline V gene are SGHTA and FQGTGA. The CDR3 loop spans 16 amino acids. The CDR3 loop is CASSLFSRGGLSGYTF. The CDR3 coding sequence is TGTGCCAGCAGCTTGTTCTCCAGGGGCGGATTGAGTGGCTACACCTTC. The full variable domain, with the rest looked up from reference TRBV7-3 and TRBJ1-2, is GAGVSQTPSNKVTEKGKYVELRCDPISGHTALYWYRQSLGQGPEFLIYFQGTGAADDSGLPNDRFFAVRPEGSVSTLKIQRTERGDSAVYLCASSLFSRGGLSGYTFGSGTRLTVV.

This clone was observed a handful of times. Other DNA sequences in the sample encode the same CDR3. This chain links TRBV30 with TRBJ2-7; 14 positions match TRBD2. The J segment lost 0 bases and the V segment lost 3 bases, leaving 1 base of the junction unmatched. This CDR3 is built from 15 residues. CDR1 GTSNPN and CDR2 SVGIG come from the germline V gene (reference sequence). Here the CDR3 DNA reads TGTGCCTGGAGCGGGACTAGCGGGAGCTCCTACGAGCAGTACTTC. It specifies CAWSGTSGSSYEQYF.

This clone was observed a few times. The gene calls are TRBV2 and TRBJ2-1; D gene uncertain. CDR3 length equals 12 residues. Trimming removed 7 bases from V and 4 bases from J, with 8 bases in between. The germline CDR1 and CDR2 sequences are SNHLY and FYNNEI. CDR3 loop: CASNNEYNEQFF. DNA for the CDR3: TGTGCCAGCAACAATGAATACAATGAGCAGTTCTTC.

The sample holds a few counts of this clone. The chain combines TRBV10-3 with TRBJ1-1; TRBD1 agrees at 7 bases. V was pared by 10 bases and J by 1 base, with 9 bases of the junction left unmatched. CDR1 is ENHRY, CDR2 SYGVKD, per germline. The length of the CDR3 is 14 residues. As DNA, the CDR3 is TGTGCCACCGCCCCCCGGGACAGGAACACTGAAGCTTTCTTT. Translation: CATAPRDRNTEAFF.

A few counts support this clone. This chain uses TRBV7-2 with TRBJ2-3, with 8 bases aligning to TRBD1. Trimming removed 3 bases from V and 4 bases from J; junction bases left unmatched: 3. The CDR3 covers 14 residues. Germline values: CDR1 SGHTA, CDR2 FQGNSA. CDR3 nucleotides: TGTGCCAGCAGCTTTCAGGGGGCCTCAGATACGCAGTATTTT. Encoded protein: CASSFQGASDTQYF.

This clone has just a few counts. This chain connects TRBV27 to TRBJ1-2, with 10 bases lining up with TRBD1. The CDR3 spans 14 residues. V dropped 6 bases and J dropped 8; count of bases not matched to a gene: 9. Per the germline V gene, CDR1 is MNHEY and CDR2 is SMNVEV (reference sequence). The CDR3 DNA reads as TGTGCCAGCAGGCAGACAGGGGGCGGATCAGGCTACACCTTC. It is translated as CASRQTGGGSGYTF.

The sample holds a few counts of this clone. The chain uses TRBV6-1 and TRBJ2-1; D not resolved. The CDR3 length is 12 residues. The germline CDR1 and CDR2 sequences are MNHNS and SASEGT. Trimming took off 8 bases at V and 8 bases at J, with 13 bases between the two ends. CDR3: CASLPEGDEQFF. Written as DNA, the CDR3 is TGTGCCAGCCTTCCCGAAGGCGATGAGCAGTTCTTC.

V usage is TRBV6-1 and J usage is TRBJ2-1; D remains ambiguous. Deletions cut 2 bases from V and 4 bases from J, with 18 bases between. The germline CDR1 and CDR2 sequences are MNHNS and SASEGT. CDR3 length: 17 amino acids. The CDR3 DNA reads as TGTGCCAGCAGTGAACCTCACCGGAGCAGGAATTACAATGAGCAGTTCTTC. Its protein product is CASSEPHRSRNYNEQFF.

This chain links TRBV6-5 with TRBJ1-1, with 10 nucleotides matching TRBD1. After removal of 0 bases from V and 4 bases from J, the junction contained 5 bases not matched to a gene. CDR3 length: 16 amino acids. Germline V gene sequence: CDR1 MNHEY, CDR2 SVGAGI. The CDR3 spells CASSYSGTGEATEAFF. For the CDR3, the DNA is TGTGCCAGCAGTTACTCAGGGACAGGGGAAGCCACTGAAGCTTTCTTT.

This clone was counted between two and nine times. In the same sample, other DNA sequences code for this CDR3. V and J are TRBV5-1 and TRBJ1-4, with TRBD1 matching 9 bases. The ends lost 3 bases at V and 8 bases at J; junction bases unmatched: 5. CDR1 and CDR2 from the germline V gene are SGHRS and YFSETQ. The CDR3 has 14 residues. CDR3 nucleotides: TGCGCCAGCAGCTCGGGACAGGGAGAAGAAAAACTGTTTTTT. This translates into CASSSGQGEEKLFF.

There are a few counts of this clone. The genes are TRBV28 and TRBJ2-5, with D possibly called TRBD1 or TRBD2 (7 bases each). The CDR3 contains 12 residues. Germline assignment: CDR1 MDHEN and CDR2 SYDVKM. The CDR3: CASGGVQETQYF. The CDR3 region has the DNA TGTGCGTCAGGGGGGGTCCAAGAGACCCAGTACTTC.

The CDR3 is CASSSQLSSYNEQFF. DNA of the CDR3: TGTGCCAGCAGCTCACAGTTGAGCTCCTACAATGAGCAGTTCTTC. The V call is TRBV11-2, the J call TRBJ2-1; D gene uncertain. The CDR3 contains 15 residues. Germline assignment: CDR1 SGHAT and CDR2 FQNNGV. V was trimmed by 4 bases and J by 0 bases, leaving 10 bases between them.

The rearrangement joins TRBV7-2 to TRBJ2-3; no definite D call. V was pared by 5 bases and J by 5 bases, with 14 bases between. CDR3 length: 14 residues. Germline CDR1 and CDR2: SGHTA and FQGNSA. The CDR3 region is CASSTPPLGDTQYF. The CDR3, as DNA: TGTGCCAGCAGCACGCCGCCCTTGGGAGATACGCAGTATTTT.

The chain joins TRBV7-9 to TRBJ1-2; 8 bases agree with TRBD1. The germline V gene has CDR1 SEHNR and CDR2 FQNEAQ (reference sequence). V lost 5 bases, J lost 13 bases, and 9 bases stayed unmatched. This CDR3 region has 12 residues. CDR3 sequence reads: CASSPQDRDVTF. CDR3 coding DNA: TGTGCCAGCAGCCCCCAGGACAGGGATGTCACCTTC.

V usage is TRBV4-2 and J usage is TRBJ2-3; a possible D gene is TRBD1 (5 bases). The germline V gene has CDR1 LGHNA and CDR2 YNFKEQ. Deletions cut 1 base from V and 0 bases from J, with 14 bases between. This CDR3 has 17 amino acids. The CDR3 reads CASSQGSRVGSTDTQYF. CDR3 DNA sequence: TGTGCCAGCAGCCAAGGTTCCAGGGTCGGGAGCACAGATACGCAGTATTTT.

The chain is built from TRBV11-3 and TRBJ2-1; D uncertain. The length of the CDR3 is 13 residues. Germline loops: CDR1 SGHNT, CDR2 YENEEA. Trimming stripped 4 bases from V and 7 bases from J, with 11 bases between. The CDR3 region is CASSSSTANEQFF. For the CDR3, the DNA is TGTGCCAGCAGCTCCTCGACCGCAAATGAGCAGTTCTTC.

This chain joins TRBV4-3 and TRBJ2-3; D is unclear. The CDR3 has 16 residues. CDR1 is LGHNA and CDR2 is YSLEER in the germline V gene. The ends were cut back, 4 bases at V and 0 bases at J, with 14 bases in the middle. CDR3 protein: CASSPFQFLSTDTQYF. CDR3 nucleotide sequence: TGCGCCAGCAGCCCCTTCCAATTTCTTAGCACAGATACGCAGTATTTT.

This clone occurred a few times. This chain links TRBV6-1 with TRBJ2-1; TRBD1 or TRBD2 may be the D gene (6 bases each). V dropped 3 bases and J dropped 0 bases, with 15 bases sitting between them. This CDR3 comprises 17 residues. The germline V gene encodes CDR1 MNHNS and CDR2 SASEGT. This CDR3 reads CASSERTGGSSYNEQFF. CDR3 bases: TGTGCCAGCAGTGAGAGGACCGGGGGCAGCTCCTACAATGAGCAGTTCTTC.

The chain carries TRBV10-2 and TRBJ2-3, with D uncertain. This CDR3 is built from 14 residues. The ends were cut back, 6 bases at V and 4 bases at J, with 14 bases in the middle. Germline V CDR1 and CDR2: WSHSY, SAAADI. CDR3 sequence reads: CASRSFGGADTQYF. As DNA, the CDR3 is TGCGCCAGCAGGTCTTTCGGCGGAGCAGATACGCAGTATTTT.

The rearrangement links TRBV6-5 to TRBJ2-7, with 7 bases that match TRBD1. Looked up from germline, CDR1 is MNHEY and CDR2 is SVGAGI. The CDR3 extends over 16 amino acids. The J segment lost 1 base and the V segment lost 0 bases, leaving 6 bases of the junction unmatched. The CDR3 sequence is CASSYSKRDRSYEQYF. CDR3 DNA: TGTGCCAGCAGTTACTCTAAAAGGGACAGATCCTACGAGCAGTACTTC.

This clone was detected a few times. V and J are TRBV29-1 and TRBJ2-7; unclear D gene. The germline V gene has CDR1 SQVTM and CDR2 ANQGSEA. The CDR3 is made up of 13 amino acids. Trimming pared 5 bases from V and 2 bases from J, leaving 13 bases between. Written as DNA, the CDR3 is TGCAGCGTTTTTACCCCTGGGGCCTACGAGCAGTACTTC. Translation: CSVFTPGAYEQYF.

This clone has just a few counts. The chain carries TRBV5-6 and TRBJ2-1; D is ambiguous. Germline loops: CDR1 SGHDT, CDR2 YYEEEE. Trimming removed 5 bases from V and 6 bases from J, with 9 bases in between. This CDR3 has 12 amino acids. CDR3 DNA sequence: TGTGCCAGCAGTTCCCTGAGCAATGAGCAGTTCTTC. Translated: CASSSLSNEQFF.

The rearrangement uses TRBV6-5 and TRBJ2-7; 9 bases are shared with TRBD2. CDR3 length: 15 residues. With V trimmed by 0 bases and J by 3 bases, 3 bases remained unmatched. The V gene's germline CDR1 is MNHEY and CDR2 SVGAGI. In DNA, the CDR3 is TGTGCCAGCAGTTACTCGTTTAGCGGGAGCTACGAGCAGTACTTC. Its translation: CASSYSFSGSYEQYF.